This is a list of T cell receptor beta chains from one sample in a study of T cell repertoires in cytomegalovirus infection. TCRdb re-derived calls from the reads in MiXCR, one entry per CDR3 protein. Of about 830,000 distinct CDR3 sequences listed, approximately 29% are singletons. Antigen specificity for these receptors is unknown. The sample here was cultured CD8+ T cells from PBMCs, taken from culture after CMV antigen stimulation. These receptor sequences come from a human donor in good health (CMV status not recorded). Some clones in this sample may be carry-over from other donors' samples. Both conserved end residues are part of each CDR3. D genes are given only for firm matches. Clone size appears in some rows only: once, few, many, or a class for an expanded clone.

size: -; J: TRBJ1-5; D: TRBD1; V: TRBV12-3/TRBV12-4; DNA: TGTGCCAGCAGTCCGGACAGGGCCCAGCATTTT; CDR3: CASSPDRAQHF
size: many; J: TRBJ1-2; D: -; V: TRBV7-2; DNA: TGTGCCAGCAGCCCCATACGGGGGGCGTCAAACACCTATGGCTACACCTTC; CDR3: CASSPIRGASNTYGYTF
size: many; J: TRBJ1-4; D: TRBD1; V: TRBV7-8; DNA: TGTGCCAGCAGCCTTGTCCCGGGACAGGCCAAAACTAATGAAAAACTGTTTTTT; CDR3: CASSLVPGQAKTNEKLFF
size: -; J: TRBJ1-1; D: -; V: TRBV12-3/TRBV12-4; DNA: TGTGCCAGCAGTTGGGTGCGGGGTGAAGCTTTCTTT; CDR3: CASSWVRGEAFF
size: -; J: TRBJ2-3; D: -; V: TRBV4-3; DNA: TGCGCCAGCAGCCATAGCCTGACAGACGAAAGCACAGATACGCAGTATTTT; CDR3: CASSHSLTDESTDTQYF
size: -; J: TRBJ2-2; D: TRBD2; V: TRBV27; DNA: TGTGCCAGCAGTTTGGGAGGACTAGCCCCTAACACCGGGGAGCTGTTTTTT; CDR3: CASSLGGLAPNTGELFF
size: once; J: TRBJ2-3; D: -; V: TRBV12-3/TRBV12-4; DNA: TGTGCCAGCAGTTTAGCGCTTGGGGCAGGCACAGATACGCAGTATTTT; CDR3: CASSLALGAGTDTQYF
size: few; J: TRBJ2-1; D: -; V: TRBV19; DNA: TGTGCCAGTACCTGGGGGCATAGCTCCTACAATGAGCAGTTCTTC; CDR3: CASTWGHSSYNEQFF
size: -; J: TRBJ2-1; D: -; V: TRBV7-6; DNA: TGTGCCAGCAGCTTAAGGGCGGGTGAGCAGTTCTTC; CDR3: CASSLRAGEQFF
size: few; J: TRBJ2-7; D: -; V: TRBV5-1; DNA: TGCGCCAGCAGCCCTATCGACCGGGAGCAGTACTTC; CDR3: CASSPIDREQYF
size: few; J: TRBJ2-2; D: -; V: TRBV4-1; DNA: TGCGCCAGCAGCCCAACAATTGGGGGTTCCGGGGAGCTGTTTTTT; CDR3: CASSPTIGGSGELFF
size: -; J: TRBJ2-7; D: -; V: TRBV27; DNA: TGTGCCAGCAGTCGGTCCCTCCCCGACGAGCAGTACTTC; CDR3: CASSRSLPDEQYF
size: -; J: TRBJ2-2; D: -; V: TRBV7-9; DNA: TGTGCCAGCAGCTTAGCGCTCAGGGCGAACACCGGGGAGCTGTTTTTT; CDR3: CASSLALRANTGELFF
size: -; J: TRBJ1-5; D: -; V: TRBV6-2/TRBV6-3; DNA: TGTGCCAGCAGTTACGTCGGGGTACGCAATCAGCCCCAGCATTTT; CDR3: CASSYVGVRNQPQHF
size: -; J: TRBJ2-2; D: -; V: TRBV6-8; DNA: TGTGCCAGCAGTCCCCTCCCCGGGGAGCTGTTTTTT; CDR3: CASSPLPGELFF
size: -; J: TRBJ1-4; D: -; V: TRBV12-5; DNA: TGTGCTAGTGGTTTGGTACCGAGACAGGCGAATGAAAAACTGTTTTTT; CDR3: CASGLVPRQANEKLFF
size: few; J: TRBJ2-2; D: TRBD1; V: TRBV6-6; DNA: TGTGTCGGACAGGGGGCAACCGGGGAGCTGTTTTTT; CDR3: CVGQGATGELFF
size: few; J: TRBJ1-1; D: TRBD1; V: TRBV19; DNA: TGTGCCAGTAGTTTCACAGGGGGCGCGGATACTGAAGCTTTCTTT; CDR3: CASSFTGGADTEAFF
size: -; J: TRBJ1-3; D: TRBD1; V: TRBV5-1; DNA: TGCGCCAGCAGCCCTGCCGGGACAGGGCTTTACTCTGGAAACACCATATATTTT; CDR3: CASSPAGTGLYSGNTIYF
size: many; J: TRBJ1-1; D: -; V: TRBV7-2; DNA: TGTGCCAGCAGCTTAAACAGGGTTGGAACTGAAGCTTTCTTT; CDR3: CASSLNRVGTEAFF
size: few; J: TRBJ1-1; D: -; V: TRBV12-3/TRBV12-4; DNA: TGTGCCAGCAGTAGGAGTTTACAGGCTGAAGCTTTCTTT; CDR3: CASSRSLQAEAFF
size: few; J: TRBJ1-5; D: -; V: TRBV6-6; DNA: TGTGCCAGCGGGGATCGGGGCAATCAGCCCCAGCATTTT; CDR3: CASGDRGNQPQHF
size: many; J: TRBJ2-1; D: -; V: TRBV6-1; DNA: TGTGCCAGCAGAAAAACGCGGGAACCCTACAATGAGCAGTTCTTC; CDR3: CASRKTREPYNEQFF
size: -; J: TRBJ2-3; D: -; V: TRBV12-3/TRBV12-4; DNA: TGTGCCAGCACGAAAGCAACAGATACGCAGTATTTT; CDR3: CASTKATDTQYF
size: many; J: TRBJ2-2; D: -; V: TRBV7-6; DNA: TGTGCCAGCAGCTTAGAAGCCAGCGGGACCGGGGAGCTGTTTTTT; CDR3: CASSLEASGTGELFF
size: -; J: TRBJ2-7; D: -; V: TRBV7-6; DNA: TGTGCCAGCAGCTTAGGACAGCCGCCCAATTCCTACGAGCAGTACTTC; CDR3: CASSLGQPPNSYEQYF
size: -; J: TRBJ2-1; D: TRBD2; V: TRBV20-1; DNA: TGCAGTGCTAGGACTAGCGGGGGGCTGTTTGGTTTCGATGAGCAGTTCTTC; CDR3: CSARTSGGLFGFDEQFF
size: -; J: TRBJ1-5; D: TRBD1; V: TRBV7-9; DNA: TGTGCCAGCAGCGCCACGGGACAGGGTAGCAATCAGCCCCAGCATTTT; CDR3: CASSATGQGSNQPQHF